Following are 22 T cell receptor beta chains from one sample sequenced in a study of T cells in Graves' hyperthyroidism and ophthalmopathy. Amplification yielded TCR beta CDR3 regions, with RNA transcripts as the source. Primed by the HTBI set, a first-round RT-PCR was run on the TCR CDR3. TCRdb re-called the multiplex PCR reads with MiXCR, one entry per CDR3 protein. The data show around 600,000 distinct CDR3 sequences, with about 14% seen just once and around 7% held by the top ten. The sequencing sample was made of blood. These receptors all come from a woman between 18 and 29 years old with Graves' ophthalmopathy.

Details on this clonotype: This clone may be a read error of a much larger clone one base away. The rearrangement uses TRBV10-3 and TRBJ2-1; no reliable D call. Germline V CDR1 and CDR2: ENHRY, SYGVKD. The CDR3 spans 14 residues. Trimming removed 0 bases at V and 12 bases at J, with 15 bases between. In DNA form, the CDR3 reads TGTGCCATCAGTGAGTCTTCGGTCCACTTCAGGCAGTTCTTC. Translated, it gives CAISESSVHFRQFF.

This clonotype was seen repeatedly, ten times or more. The chain is built from TRBV30 and TRBJ1-5, with D tentatively TRBD1 (5 bases). The CDR3 is 16 amino acids. Germline V gene data show CDR1 as GTSNPN and CDR2 as SVGIG (reference sequence). V dropped 2 bases and J dropped 2 bases, with 16 bases sitting between them. The CDR3 DNA reads TGTGCCTGGAGTCTTTCTGGGGGGACTGGCAATCAGCCCCAGCATTTT. It encodes CAWSLSGGTGNQPQHF.

The sample holds a few counts of this clonotype. This chain connects TRBV7-3 to TRBJ2-3; D could derive from TRBD1 or TRBD2 (5 bases each). V lost 0 bases, J lost 6 bases, and 13 bases lay in between. Germline-derived CDR1 and CDR2 are SGHTA and FQGTGA. The CDR3 has 15 amino acids. CDR3 residues: CASSLTGTPGDTQYF. CDR3 nucleotides: TGTGCCAGCAGCTTAACGGGGACCCCAGGGGATACGCAGTATTTT.

This clonotype occurred many times. V gene TRBV3-2 combines with J gene TRBJ2-1; the table's D call of TRBD2 was not tested on the DNA. TRBV3-2 is a documented pseudogene. The CDR3 covers 16 residues. This chain's CDR3 is CASSQALWDYPNEQFF. For the CDR3, the DNA is TGTGCCAGCAGCCAAGCCCTCTGGGACTACCCCAATGAGCAGTTCTTC.

The V call is TRBV28, the J call TRBJ1-3; D not resolved. The CDR3 runs to 12 residues. The V and J ends lost 10 bases and 3 bases respectively, with 10 bases between them. Germline CDR1 MDHEN, CDR2 SYDVKM. The CDR3 sequence is CATTGNGNTIYF. CDR3 nucleotides: TGTGCCACAACGGGGAATGGAAACACCATATATTTT.

The chain has TRBV5-1 and TRBJ2-1; 8 bases are a match to TRBD2. The CDR3 length is 15 residues. With V trimmed by 4 bases and J by 8 bases, 11 bases remained unmatched. Germline V lookup: CDR1 SGHRS, CDR2 YFSETQ. CDR3 loop: CASSPSRTSGDEQFF. CDR3 nucleotide sequence: TGCGCCAGCAGCCCCTCGCGCACTAGCGGCGATGAGCAGTTCTTC.

CDR3 loop: CASSLGGGLSGANVLTF. The CDR3 DNA sequence: TGTGCCAGCAGCTTGGGGGGGGGCCTCTCTGGGGCCAACGTCCTGACTTTC. This chain joins TRBV27 and TRBJ2-6; D is perhaps TRBD2 (7 bases). CDR1 is MNHEY, CDR2 SMNVEV, per germline (reference sequence). V was shortened by 6 bases and J by 0 bases, with 15 bases between the two germline ends. CDR3 length: 17 residues.

The sample holds many counts of this clonotype. The chain uses TRBV5-6 and TRBJ2-3; D is uncertain. Germline-derived CDR1 and CDR2 are SGHDT and YYEEEE. The CDR3 sequence is 15 residues long. Deletions cut 6 bases from V and 2 bases from J, with 16 bases between. The CDR3 protein is CASNHFNSATDTQYF. CDR3 nucleotide sequence: TGTGCCAGCAACCATTTTAACTCGGCCACAGATACGCAGTATTTT.

The J gene is TRBJ2-1, the V gene TRBV7-2; 9 bases align to TRBD1. Germline V gene lookup returns CDR1 SGHTA and CDR2 FQGNSA. J gave up 8 bases and V 1 base, and 6 bases lay outside the gene matches. The length of the CDR3 is 15 residues. The CDR3 spells CASSLVDRGGDEQFF. The DNA of the CDR3 is TGTGCCAGCAGCTTAGTGGACAGGGGAGGCGATGAGCAGTTCTTC.

This clonotype was seen ten or more times. CDR3 in amino acids: CASSLQGTRGNTIYF. DNA of the CDR3: TGTGCCAGCAGCCTACAGGGAACGCGCGGAAACACCATATATTTT. The rearrangement uses TRBV11-1 and TRBJ1-3; a possible D gene is TRBD1 (6 bases). Germline V lookup: CDR1 SGHAT, CDR2 FQDESV (reference sequence). V lost 5 bases and J 4 bases, leaving 15 bases between the germline ends. The CDR3 has 15 amino acids.

In regard to this clonotype: One junction end does not reproduce the germline sequence, and a read error may be involved. The CDR3 sequence is CASSFASSGNTIYF. CDR3 coding DNA: TGTGCCAGCAGCTTTGCCTCCTCTGGGAACACCATATATTTT. This chain links TRBV7-9 with TRBJ1-3; D unclear. CDR1 and CDR2 from the germline V gene are SEHNR and FQNEAQ (reference sequence). CDR3 length: 14 residues.

The chain employs TRBV6-6 and TRBJ2-3; TRBD2 aligns across 9 bases. The ends lost 2 bases at V and 4 bases at J; junction bases unmatched: 10. The CDR3 has 17 residues. Germline V gives CDR1 MNHNY, CDR2 SVGAGI (reference sequence). The CDR3 region is CASSYDPVAGVPDTQYF. The CDR3 nucleotides are TGTGCCAGCAGTTACGATCCTGTAGCGGGAGTTCCAGATACGCAGTATTTT.

This clonotype has ten or more counts. The V gene is TRBV20-1, the J gene TRBJ2-5; D unclear. Trimming took off 1 base at V and 1 base at J, with 10 bases between the two ends. CDR1 and CDR2 from the germline V gene are DFQATT and SNEGSKA (reference sequence). This CDR3 comprises 14 residues. DNA of the CDR3: TGCAGTGCTAGAGCTGTCGTTTTCCAAGAGACCCAGTACTTC. The encoded protein is CSARAVVFQETQYF.

This CDR3 is CASSAEGAAYEQYF. CDR3 nucleotide sequence: TGTGCCAGCAGCGCCGAGGGGGCAGCCTACGAGCAGTACTTC. The rearrangement links TRBV9 to TRBJ2-7, with 7 positions matching TRBD1. Trimming at V came to 3 bases and at J to 2 bases, leaving 5 bases not matched to a gene. The CDR3 is 14 amino acids. Per the germline V gene, CDR1 is SGDLS and CDR2 is YYNGEE.

This clonotype was counted many times. The rearrangement uses TRBV28 and TRBJ1-5, with TRBD1 matching 11 bases. Germline V gives CDR1 MDHEN, CDR2 SYDVKM. The trim removed 5 bases at V and 4 bases at J, leaving 7 bases unmatched. The CDR3 consists of 16 residues. The chain's CDR3 is CASSTLGQGANQPQHF. CDR3 bases: TGTGCCAGCAGTACCCTTGGACAGGGGGCAAATCAGCCCCAGCATTTT.

Concerning this clonotype itself: This may be a read error: a much more frequent sequence differs by one nucleotide. The chain links TRBV6-6 to TRBJ2-3; a possible D gene is TRBD2 (6 bases). Germline CDR1 reads MNHNY; CDR2 reads SVGAGI (reference sequence). The CDR3 sequence is 16 residues long. The CDR3 bases are TGTGCCAGCAGTCACTCGGGGAGACTAGGAGACGGTACGCAGTATTTT. Protein sequence: CASSHSGRLGDGTQYF.

This clonotype showed up just a few times. This CDR3 is CASRKAGSSGNTIYF. CDR3 coding DNA: TGTGCCAGCAGGAAGGCAGGGTCGAGTGGAAACACCATATATTTT. V usage is TRBV28 and J usage is TRBJ1-3; TRBD1 might be the D (5 bases). The V gene's germline CDR1 is MDHEN and CDR2 SYDVKM. This CDR3 is built from 15 residues. Trimming shortened V by 6 bases and J by 3 bases, and 15 bases separated the two germline ends.

The sample holds a few counts of this clonotype. J is TRBJ1-2 and V is TRBV3-1; 7 bases line up with TRBD1. Germline assignment: CDR1 LGHDT and CDR2 YNNKEL (reference sequence). This CDR3 has 14 residues. V lost 4 bases to trimming and J lost 5 bases; unmatched junction nucleotides: 7. The CDR3 DNA sequence: TGTGCCAGCAGCCCGGGACAGAGCCGTTATGGCTACACCTTC. Translated, it gives CASSPGQSRYGYTF.

This clonotype was counted at least ten times. The chain carries TRBV2 and TRBJ1-4, with D possibly being TRBD1 (5 bases). Germline loops: CDR1 SNHLY, CDR2 FYNNEI. The CDR3 is made up of 14 amino acids. The V end lost 7 bases, the J end lost 0 bases, and 9 bases lay between the germline ends. This CDR3 is CASKTASTNEKLFF. The CDR3, as DNA: TGTGCCAGCAAGACAGCCTCAACTAATGAAAAACTGTTTTTT.

As concerns this clonotype: A much more abundant neighbour one base away suggests this may be a read error. This rearrangement joins TRBV7-9 to TRBJ2-7; no reliable D call. This CDR3 comprises 12 residues. V was trimmed by 3 bases and J by 5 bases, leaving 8 bases between them. Germline CDR1 SEHNR, CDR2 FQNEAQ (reference sequence). The CDR3 here is CASSLSDHEQYF. CDR3 DNA: TGTGCCAGCAGCTTGTCGGACCACGAGCAGTACTTC. Full variable domain (rest looked up from reference TRBV7-9 and TRBJ2-7): DTGVSQNPRHKITKRGQNVTFRCDPISEHNRLYWYRQTLGQGPEFLTYFQNEAQLEKSRLLSDRFSAERPKGSFSTLEIQRTEQGDSAMYLCASSLSDHEQYFGPGTRLTVT.

This clonotype was observed many times. The chain combines TRBV12-3 or TRBV12-4 with TRBJ2-5; D might be TRBD2 (6 bases). V lost 7 bases to trimming and J lost 5 bases, with 14 bases between them. The CDR3 is 13 amino acids. This CDR3 reads CASNFAGQETQYF. The CDR3 DNA is TGTGCCAGCAATTTCGCGGGGCAGGAGACCCAGTACTTC.

This clonotype was detected many times. The chain employs TRBV6-1 and TRBJ2-1; 10 bases map to TRBD2. Germline V lookup: CDR1 MNHNS, CDR2 SASEGT. Trimming cost V 10 bases and J 5 bases; bases outside gene matches: 17. This CDR3 spans 17 amino acids. The DNA for the CDR3 is TGTGCCAATACACTCCCCACCGGGACTAGCGCAAACAATGAGCAGTTCTTC. Amino acids: CANTLPTGTSANNEQFF.